This T cell receptor (beta chain) originates from a study of PD-1 and CTLA-4 blockade in melanoma. This CDR3 has 12 amino acids. Germline V gene sequence: CDR1 LGHNT, CDR2 FRNRAP. Trimming cost V 9 bases and J 5 bases, with 10 bases left between them. This clone was counted a single time. Using immunoSEQ multiplex PCR, the repertoire was profiled, and TCRdb retains in-frame clones only, with some absent. The sample contains around 31,000 clones, 75% to 95% of which appear only once. The clonotype was recovered from a human donor with melanoma. The material was CD8+ T cells from peripheral blood, obtained from a patient given anti-PD-1 treatment. This sequence joins TRBV12-5 and TRBJ2-2, with D perhaps TRBD2 (5 bases). The CDR3 protein is CASRRGTGELFF. For the CDR3, the DNA is TGTGCTAGCCGACGGGGAACCGGGGAGCTGTTTTTT.